This T cell receptor (beta chain) is from a study of PD-L1 blockade in urothelial cancer. Study-level information: Atezolizumab therapy began for patients at some point between 2014 and 2015, dosed at 1,200 mg intravenously every 3 weeks. When blood samples were assessed, the median T cell count was 141,255.

This sample's time point: peripheral blood 6 weeks after treatment start. Anywhere from 1 to 8 samples came from each patient, spanning pretreatment and on-treatment. Into every PCR, synthetic TCR analog templates were spiked. This table comes from immunoSEQ multiplex PCR, and its TCRdb copy is limited to in-frame clones, with some not included. The repertoire includes around 66,000 clones, about 88% of them detected once, and around 11% sits in the top ten. Germline assignment: CDR1 PRHDT and CDR2 FYEKMQ (reference sequence). This CDR3 has 11 residues. Trimming cost V 8 bases and J 9 bases, with 11 bases left between them.

The origin of this receptor is a man between 60 and 75 years old with urothelial cancer. This chain joins TRBV13 and TRBJ2-1; D possibly corresponds to TRBD2 (6 bases). The material sequenced was PBMCs, taken around atezolizumab (anti-PD-L1) treatment. The CDR3 loop reads CASFMGGEQFF. CDR3 nucleotides: TGTGCCAGCTTCATGGGGGGTGAGCAGTTCTTC.